This TCR beta chain derives from a study of blood T cells in healthy people across ages. This clonotype was detected many times. Alongside a J-beta primer mix, a sample-barcoded 5' primer served in a second PCR lasting roughly 6 to 11 cycles. Each cDNA molecule was tagged by a template-switch adaptor with 12 random nucleotides. TCRdb itself ran the 5' RACE reads through MiXCR, one entry per CDR3 protein. The sample lists about 930,000 distinct CDR3 sequences, under 35% occurring once. These data were likewise used in another study, on T cells of mothers and their children. That publication notes: All donors were healthy and Caucasian; they were a few mothers and their six children. Unrelated mother-child pairs always had slightly, but never significantly, lower normalized overlap than related pairs.

The sequence was collected from a middle-aged woman in good health. What was sequenced was blood.

The CDR3 sequence: CASSLSRSFSYEQYF. CDR3 bases: TGTGCCAGCAGCTTGTCCCGGTCGTTCTCCTACGAGCAGTACTTC. The chain is built from TRBV5-5 and TRBJ2-7, with unresolved D. V lost 1 base and J 0 bases, leaving 11 bases between the germline ends. Germline CDR1 reads SGHKS; CDR2 reads YYEKEE (reference sequence). The CDR3 spans 15 residues.